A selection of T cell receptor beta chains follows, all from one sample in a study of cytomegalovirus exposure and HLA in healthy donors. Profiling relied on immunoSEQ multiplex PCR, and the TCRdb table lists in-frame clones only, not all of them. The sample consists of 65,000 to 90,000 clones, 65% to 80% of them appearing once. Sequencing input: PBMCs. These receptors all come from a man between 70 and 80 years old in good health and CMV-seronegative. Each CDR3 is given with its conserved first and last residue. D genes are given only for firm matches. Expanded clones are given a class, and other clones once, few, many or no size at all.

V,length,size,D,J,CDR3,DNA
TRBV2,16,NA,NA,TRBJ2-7,CASSHSTTGRAYEQYF,TGTGCCAGCAGTCATTCGACCACAGGGCGAGCCTACGAGCAGTACTTC
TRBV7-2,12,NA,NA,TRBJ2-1,CASRLVGDEQFF,TGTGCCAGCAGGCTTGTCGGAGATGAGCAGTTCTTC
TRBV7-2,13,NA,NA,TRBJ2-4,CASSFNAGNIQYF,TGTGCCAGCAGCTTTAACGCGGGAAACATTCAGTACTTC
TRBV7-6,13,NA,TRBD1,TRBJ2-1,CASGQVGGNEQFF,TGTGCCAGCGGACAGGTCGGCGGTAATGAGCAGTTCTTC
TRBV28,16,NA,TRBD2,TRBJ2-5,CASSLLQAGPQETQYF,TGTGCCAGCAGTCTCCTCCAAGCGGGGCCCCAAGAGACCCAGTACTTC
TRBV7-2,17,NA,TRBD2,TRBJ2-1,CASSLAGSSGGLNEQFF,TGTGCCAGCAGCTTAGCGGGTAGTAGCGGGGGGCTCAATGAGCAGTTCTTC
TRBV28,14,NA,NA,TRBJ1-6,CASSPEWEDSPLHF,TGTGCCAGCAGCCCTGAGTGGGAGGATTCACCCCTCCACTTT
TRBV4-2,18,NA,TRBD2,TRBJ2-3,CASSQVLTSGGASDTQYF,TGTGCCAGCAGCCAAGTCCTGACTAGCGGGGGGGCCTCAGATACGCAGTATTTT
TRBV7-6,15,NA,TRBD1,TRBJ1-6,CASSYTGAENSPLHF,TGTGCCAGCAGCTACACAGGGGCGGAAAATTCACCCCTCCACTTT
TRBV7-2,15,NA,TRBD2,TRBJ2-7,CASSLQSGGAYEQYF,TGTGCCAGCAGCTTACAATCCGGGGGGGCATACGAGCAGTACTTC
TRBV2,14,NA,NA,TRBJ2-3,CASRDLHYTDTQYF,TGTGCCAGCAGGGACTTACACTACACAGATACGCAGTATTTT
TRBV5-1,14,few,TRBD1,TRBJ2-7,CASRMTGSSYEQYF,TGCGCCAGCAGGATGACAGGGTCTTCCTACGAGCAGTACTTC
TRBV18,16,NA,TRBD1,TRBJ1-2,CASSSTLTGGEDGYTF,TGTGCCAGCTCATCTACCCTAACAGGGGGCGAAGATGGCTACACCTTC
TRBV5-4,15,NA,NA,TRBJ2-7,CASSSRDTRSYEQYF,TGTGCCAGCAGCAGCCGGGACACCCGCTCCTACGAGCAGTACTTC
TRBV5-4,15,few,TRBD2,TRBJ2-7,CASSLAGSGSSEQYF,TGTGCCAGCAGCTTGGCCGGTAGCGGGAGCTCCGAGCAGTACTTC
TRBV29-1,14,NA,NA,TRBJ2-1,CSVEEILSYNEQFF,TGCAGCGTCGAGGAAATATTATCCTACAATGAGCAGTTCTTC
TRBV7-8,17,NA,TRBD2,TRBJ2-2,CASSSLSGGPNTGELFF,TGTGCCAGCAGTTCCCTCAGCGGGGGCCCGAACACCGGGGAGCTGTTTTTT
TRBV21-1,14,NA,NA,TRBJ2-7,CASSKAAGVDEQYF,TGTGCCAGCAGCAAAGCGGCAGGGGTGGACGAGCAGTACTTC
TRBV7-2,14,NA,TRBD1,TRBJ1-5,CASSSGTGHQPQHF,TGTGCCAGCAGCTCTGGGACAGGACATCAGCCCCAGCATTTT
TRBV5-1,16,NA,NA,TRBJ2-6,CASSSPLGTGANVLTF,TGCGCCAGCAGCTCCCCTCTCGGGACTGGGGCCAACGTCCTGACTTTC
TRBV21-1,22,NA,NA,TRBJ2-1,CASPWFISGLAGGPKKFAEQFF,TGTGCCAGCCCCTGGTTTATTTCGGGACTAGCGGGAGGGCCGAAGAAGTTTGCTGAGCAGTTCTTC
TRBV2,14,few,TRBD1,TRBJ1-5,CASSERQGNQPQHF,TGTGCCAGCAGTGAAAGACAGGGAAATCAGCCCCAGCATTTT
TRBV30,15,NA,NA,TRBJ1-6,CAWRGLDWMTSPLHF,TGTGCCTGGAGAGGTTTAGACTGGATGACTTCACCCCTCCACTTT
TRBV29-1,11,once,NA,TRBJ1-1,CSVDSNREAFF,TGCAGCGTTGACAGCAACCGGGAGGCTTTCTTT
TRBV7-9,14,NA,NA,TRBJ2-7,CSSSLREAPYEQYF,TGTTCCAGCAGCTTAAGGGAGGCCCCCTACGAGCAGTACTTC
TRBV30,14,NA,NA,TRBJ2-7,CAWSPAAGYDEQYF,TGTGCCTGGAGCCCGGCGGCGGGGTACGACGAGCAGTACTTC
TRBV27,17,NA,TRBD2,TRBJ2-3,CASSLKPSGRSGDTQYF,TGTGCCAGCAGTTTAAAACCTAGCGGGAGAAGTGGAGATACGCAGTATTTT
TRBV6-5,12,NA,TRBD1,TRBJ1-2,CASRQGLGGYTF,TGTGCCAGTAGACAGGGACTAGGGGGCTACACCTTC
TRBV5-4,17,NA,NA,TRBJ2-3,CASSLASRGTSTDTQYF,TGTGCCAGCAGCTTGGCCAGTCGCGGGACCAGCACAGATACGCAGTATTTT
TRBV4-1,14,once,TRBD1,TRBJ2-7,CASSYGQGDYEQYF,TGCGCCAGCAGCTACGGACAGGGGGACTACGAGCAGTACTTC
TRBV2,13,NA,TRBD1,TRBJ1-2,CASFRDRGGGYTF,TGTGCCAGTTTCCGGGACAGGGGAGGAGGCTACACCTTC
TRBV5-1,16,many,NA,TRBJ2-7,CASSFTTSQSSYEQYF,TGCGCCAGCAGCTTTACAACCTCACAAAGCTCCTACGAGCAGTACTTC
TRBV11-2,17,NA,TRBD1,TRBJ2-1,CASSPEDRGPYYNEQFF,TGTGCCAGCAGCCCGGAGGACAGGGGGCCATACTACAATGAGCAGTTCTTC
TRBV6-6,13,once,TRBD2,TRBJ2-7,CASTLANSYEQYF,TGTGCCAGCACACTAGCGAACTCCTACGAGCAGTACTTC
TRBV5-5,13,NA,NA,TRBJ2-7,CASSSRSPYEQYF,TGTGCCAGCAGCTCCCGGAGCCCCTACGAGCAGTACTTC
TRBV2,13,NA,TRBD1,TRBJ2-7,CASGQGAIYEQYF,TGTGCCAGCGGACAGGGGGCCATCTACGAGCAGTACTTC
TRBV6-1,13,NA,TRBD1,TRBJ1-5,CASRDSSNQPQHF,TGTGCCAGCCGGGACAGCAGTAATCAGCCCCAGCATTTT
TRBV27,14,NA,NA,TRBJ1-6,CASTPDSRNSPLHF,TGTGCCAGCACCCCGGACAGCCGAAATTCACCCCTCCACTTT
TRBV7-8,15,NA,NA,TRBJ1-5,CASSLAGAFNQPQHF,TGTGCCAGCAGCTTAGCAGGGGCTTTTAATCAGCCCCAGCATTTT
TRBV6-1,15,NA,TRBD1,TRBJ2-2,CASSPGQANTGELFF,TGTGCCAGCTCTCCGGGACAGGCGAACACCGGGGAGCTGTTTTTT
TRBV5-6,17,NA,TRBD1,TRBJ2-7,CASSPGQGVVTSYEQYF,TGTGCCAGCAGCCCAGGACAGGGGGTGGTCACCTCCTACGAGCAGTACTTC